This T cell receptor (beta chain) was observed in a study of vaccination effects on CD4 cells after COVID-19. Germline V gives CDR1 LGHDT, CDR2 YNNKEL (reference sequence). The CDR3 has 18 amino acids. V was pared by 5 bases and J by 5 bases, with 17 bases of the junction left unmatched. Profiled with immunoSEQ multiplex PCR; TCRdb holds only in-frame clones, not every one. This table holds 35,000 to 45,000 clones, about three fifths found once. This clone was detected a few times. The antigen remains unidentified. Pools of viral peptides were used by the ViraFEST assay to expand antigen-specific CD4+ T cells ahead of sequencing. CD4+ T cell isolation took place after approximately 11 days of culture. People in the vaccine group had not been infected with SARS-CoV-2 before, and their nucleocapsid antibodies were negative.

The sequence came from a human donor who received a COVID-19 vaccine. Source: CD4+ T cells from PBMCs cultured with HCoV-OC43 spike peptides, taken before COVID-19 vaccination. As for subset: HCoV-OC43 spike overlapping peptide pool stimulation. The chain is built from TRBV3-1 (or the pseudogene TRBV3-2) and TRBJ1-4, with 7 nucleotides matching TRBD1. The CDR3 DNA follows: TGTGCCAGCAGCACCACCGTCTACAGGGGAGGGCGCAATGAAAAACTGTTTTTT. It specifies CASSTTVYRGGRNEKLFF.